A selection of T cell receptor beta chains follows, all from one sample in a study of OX40 agonist ivuxolimab in advanced cancers. The assay was immunoSEQ multiplex PCR, and TCRdb's table has in-frame clones only and misses some. The sample lists roughly 59,000 clones; 88% were seen once. The sequencing here drew on CD4+ or CD8+ T cells sorted from blood, taken in a trial of the OX40 agonist ivuxolimab. The receptors originated from an adult with an advanced solid tumor such as melanoma, head and neck, liver or kidney cancer. The CDR3 runs from the conserved cysteine through the conserved F or W. D genes are given only for firm matches. Only some rows state a clone size, as once, few, many or a class for expanded clones.

j_call clone_size d_call v_call cdr3_aa cdr3_nt
TRBJ2-1 - - TRBV6-1 CASVEGLWEQFF TGTGCCAGCGTAGAAGGTCTCTGGGAGCAGTTCTTC
TRBJ1-2 - - TRBV10-3 CASSAGSASYGYAF TGTGCATCCTCGGCCGGGAGCGCCTCCTATGGCTACGCCTTC
TRBJ1-2 once - TRBV14 CASSLVGESYGYTF TGTGCCAGCAGTCTCGTCGGAGAGAGCTATGGCTACACCTTC
TRBJ2-2 few - TRBV6-5 CASSSRHRPNTGELFF TGTGCCAGCAGTTCCCGTCACAGGCCTAACACCGGGGAGCTGTTTTTT
TRBJ1-2 - - TRBV5-1 CASSLTGNGYTF TGCGCCAGCAGCTTGACAGGGAATGGCTACACCTTC
TRBJ1-1 few - TRBV19 CASSFRVEAFF TGTGCCAGTAGCTTCAGGGTCGAAGCTTTCTTT
TRBJ2-7 - - TRBV14 CASSQDHGRTYEQYF TGTGCCAGCAGCCAAGATCACGGGCGCACCTACGAGCAGTACTTC
TRBJ1-1 - - TRBV7-2 CASSPGRVYTEAFF TGTGCCAGCAGCCCAGGCAGGGTTTACACTGAAGCTTTCTTT
TRBJ1-1 - - TRBV4-2 CASSPNMNTEAFF TGTGCCAGCAGCCCGAATATGAACACTGAAGCTTTCTTT
TRBJ2-1 - TRBD1 TRBV27 CASRYRGGSYNEQFF TGTGCCAGCAGGTACAGGGGTGGTTCCTACAATGAGCAGTTCTTC
TRBJ1-4 - - TRBV29-1 CSVERQQKLFF TGCAGCGTTGAGCGACAGCAAAAACTGTTTTTT
TRBJ2-1 - TRBD1 TRBV7-8 CASSLRLGQGRNEQFF TGTGCCAGCAGCTTAAGGCTTGGACAGGGGCGGAATGAGCAGTTCTTC
TRBJ1-2 - TRBD1 TRBV6-6 CASTRDREDYGYTF TGTGCCAGCACCCGGGACAGGGAAGACTATGGCTACACCTTC